One and the same sample provided the 30 T cell receptor beta chains below, sequenced in a study of blood T cell repertoires in COVID-19. The table came from immunoSEQ multiplex PCR; TCRdb's copy has only in-frame clones and leaves some out. The profile shows 250,000 or so clones, approximately 88% of them singletons. The material sequenced was PBMCs or T cells enriched from blood (not recorded which). The source is a woman aged 25-40 years who had been exposed to COVID-19.

CDR3 sequence reads: CASSLSWQGMNTEAFF. The CDR3, as DNA: TGTGCCAGCAGTTTATCGTGGCAGGGCATGAACACTGAAGCTTTCTTT. V and J are TRBV27 and TRBJ1-1; D may be TRBD1 (5 bases). This CDR3 is 16 amino acids long. V was cut by 0 bases and J by 0 bases, with 11 bases left in between. Germline lookup yields CDR1 MNHEY and CDR2 SMNVEV (reference sequence).

The V gene is TRBV10-1, the J gene TRBJ2-1; the match to TRBD2 covers 9 bases. Per the germline V gene, CDR1 is WNHNN and CDR2 is SYGVQD (reference sequence). V lost 3 bases and J lost 4; bases outside the gene matches: 1. The CDR3 is made up of 14 amino acids. This chain's CDR3 is CASSEAGGYNEQFF. Here the CDR3 DNA reads TGCGCCAGCAGTGAAGCGGGAGGATACAATGAGCAGTTCTTC.

Here the CDR3 reads CSASRLAAYEQYF. CDR3 sequence (DNA): TGCAGTGCTAGTAGGCTAGCGGCCTACGAGCAGTACTTC. The chain couples TRBV20-1 to TRBJ2-7; 7 bases are a match to TRBD2. The CDR3 is 13 residues long. Germline V gene lookup returns CDR1 DFQATT and CDR2 SNEGSKA (reference sequence). Trimming removed 3 bases from V and 2 bases from J; junction bases left unmatched: 4.

V usage is TRBV18 and J usage is TRBJ2-7; TRBD2 matches 12 bases. This CDR3 has 15 residues. Germline V gene sequence: CDR1 KGHSH, CDR2 LQKENI. V was clipped by 3 bases and J by 5 bases; unmatched bases: 5. CDR3 loop: CASSPPSGRAHEQYF. Here the CDR3 DNA reads TGTGCCAGCTCACCGCCTAGCGGGAGGGCCCACGAGCAGTACTTC.

J is TRBJ2-4 and V is TRBV27; 9 bases fit TRBD1. Germline V gives CDR1 MNHEY, CDR2 SMNVEV (reference sequence). The junction had 9 bases not matched to a gene; V was cut back by 5 bases and J by 7 bases. The CDR3 extends over 15 amino acids. The CDR3 reads CASSLKGTGRNIQYF. The CDR3 bases are TGTGCCAGCAGTCTAAAGGGGACAGGGCGGAACATTCAGTACTTC.

The rearrangement links TRBV9 to TRBJ1-1; no reliable D call. V lost 0 bases and J lost 2, with 11 bases in between. This CDR3 region has 15 residues. The germline V gene has CDR1 SGDLS and CDR2 YYNGEE. The CDR3 DNA sequence: TGTGCCAGCAGCGTAGACAGCTATCCTAACACTGAAGCTTTCTTT. Translation: CASSVDSYPNTEAFF.

The chain links TRBV11-2 to TRBJ2-7, with no clear D. Trimming left V 1 base short and J 2 bases short, with 6 bases between. Germline lookup yields CDR1 SGHAT and CDR2 FQNNGV. The CDR3 has 13 amino acids. The CDR3 DNA reads as TGTGCCAGCAGCTTAGCGACAACCTACGAGCAGTACTTC. It yields the protein CASSLATTYEQYF.

The chain employs TRBV7-9 and TRBJ1-5; a possible D gene is TRBD1 (5 bases). The length of the CDR3 is 13 residues. Germline V gene sequence: CDR1 SEHNR, CDR2 FQNEAQ (reference sequence). The V end was cut by 4 bases, the J end by 6 bases, with 10 bases between. The CDR3 protein is CASSSQGIQPQHF. The CDR3 coding sequence is TGTGCCAGCAGCTCCCAGGGAATTCAGCCCCAGCATTTT.

The count of this clone is one. This sequence joins TRBV19 and TRBJ2-3, with a tentative D call TRBD2 (6 bases). The ends were cut back, 1 base at V and 0 bases at J, with 8 bases in the middle. The CDR3 is 15 residues long. Germline V gene data show CDR1 as LNHDA and CDR2 as SQIVND (reference sequence). The CDR3 is CASSIAGVSTDTQYF. Here the CDR3 DNA reads TGTGCCAGTAGTATAGCGGGAGTCAGCACAGATACGCAGTATTTT. The full variable domain, with the rest looked up from reference TRBV19 and TRBJ2-3, is DGGITQSPKYLFRKEGQNVTLSCEQNLNHDAMYWYRQDPGQGLRLIYYSQIVNDFQKGDIAEGYSVSREKKESFPLTVTSAQKNPTAFYLCASSIAGVSTDTQYFGPGTRLTVL.

The CDR3 region is CASSDSTAWTSGRRSSYEQYF. CDR3 in DNA: TGTGCCAGCAGTGACTCGACAGCTTGGACTAGCGGGAGGAGAAGCTCCTACGAGCAGTACTTC. This chain joins TRBV6-4 and TRBJ2-7; 14 bases fit TRBD2. The CDR3 consists of 21 residues. With V trimmed by 0 bases and J by 0 bases, 13 bases remained unmatched. Looked up from germline, CDR1 is MRHNA and CDR2 is SNTAGT.

V usage is TRBV15 and J usage is TRBJ1-3, with a tentative D call TRBD1 (6 bases). V was pared by 3 bases and J by 0 bases, with 12 bases between. There are 16 residues in the CDR3. In germline, CDR1 is LNHNV, CDR2 YYDKDF (reference sequence). The CDR3 coding sequence is TGTGCCACCAGCAGGCGACAGGCCAACTCTGGAAACACCATATATTTT. This encodes CATSRRQANSGNTIYF.

CDR3 nucleotide sequence: TGTGCCAGCAGCGACGACTGGACAGGGGCCAATGAGCAGTTCTTC. Protein sequence: CASSDDWTGANEQFF. This chain links TRBV11-2 with TRBJ2-1; TRBD1 agrees at 9 bases. J was trimmed by 6 bases and V by 5 bases; bases with no gene match: 8. The CDR3 sequence is 15 residues long. CDR1 is SGHAT and CDR2 is FQNNGV in the germline V gene.

The CDR3 loop reads CASSLVPGVGANVLTF. CDR3 sequence (DNA): TGTGCCAGCAGCTTAGTCCCCGGGGTTGGGGCCAACGTCCTGACTTTC. This chain connects TRBV7-3 to TRBJ2-6; weak D call: TRBD2 (5 bases). The CDR3 totals 16 residues. V lost 2 bases, J lost 3 bases, and 11 bases lay in between. Germline loops: CDR1 SGHTA, CDR2 FQGTGA.

The chain combines TRBV5-4 with TRBJ1-2; no clear D. CDR3 length equals 14 residues. V shed 1 base and J shed 8 bases, with 15 bases lying between them. Per the germline V gene, CDR1 is SGHNT and CDR2 is YYREEE (reference sequence). CDR3 residues: CASSLPGNPVGYTF. As DNA, the CDR3 is TGTGCCAGCAGCTTGCCGGGGAATCCTGTCGGCTACACCTTC.

This chain links TRBV3-1 (or the pseudogene TRBV3-2) with TRBJ1-3; 7 nucleotides agree with TRBD1. The CDR3 totals 15 residues. Germline CDR1 and CDR2: LGHDT and YNNKEL (reference sequence). The ends lost 5 bases at V and 5 bases at J; junction bases unmatched: 9. The CDR3 DNA sequence: TGTGCCAGCAGCTTAGGGACAGCCAACAGAAACACCATATATTTT. Translation: CASSLGTANRNTIYF.

The chain recombines TRBV21-1 with TRBJ2-3; the table gives TRBD2 as D, unverified against the DNA. TRBV21-1 is tagged as a pseudogene. This CDR3 is built from 14 residues. In DNA, the CDR3 is TGTGCCAGCAGCAAAGAGGATGGGGGAGGGACGCAGTATTTT. Amino acids: CASSKEDGGGTQYF.

This clone has just a few counts. This rearrangement joins TRBV4-2 to TRBJ1-5; TRBD1 is a possible D gene (6 bases). This CDR3 is built from 15 residues. Trimming stripped 0 bases from V and 3 bases from J, with 9 bases between. Per the germline V gene, CDR1 is LGHNA and CDR2 is YNFKEQ. The chain's CDR3 is CASSQDGQNNQPQHF. CDR3 sequence (DNA): TGTGCCAGCAGCCAAGACGGACAGAACAATCAGCCCCAGCATTTT.

Only one count was recorded for this clone. The CDR3 DNA sequence: TGCAGCGTTTCCAACCTAGCGGGTGCCTACGAGCAGTACTTC. Amino acid sequence: CSVSNLAGAYEQYF. The V call is TRBV29-1, the J call TRBJ2-7; 8 bases are shared with TRBD2. This CDR3 is 14 amino acids long. Germline V gene sequence: CDR1 SQVTM, CDR2 ANQGSEA. V lost 5 bases to trimming and J lost 2 bases; unmatched junction nucleotides: 8.

This rearrangement joins TRBV29-1 to TRBJ1-3; D gene uncertain. Germline V gene lookup returns CDR1 SQVTM and CDR2 ANQGSEA. The CDR3 covers 13 residues. Trimming shortened V by 4 bases and J by 5 bases, and 12 bases separated the two germline ends. The chain's CDR3 is CSVGWEKRNTIYF. Written as DNA, the CDR3 is TGCAGCGTTGGATGGGAGAAGAGAAACACCATATATTTT.

The chain links TRBV7-9 to TRBJ1-5; D is uncertain. Germline lookup yields CDR1 SEHNR and CDR2 FQNEAQ (reference sequence). The CDR3 length is 12 residues. The V gene lost 6 bases and the J gene lost 7 bases, with 10 bases spanning the gap. The CDR3 DNA reads TGTGCCAGCAGTACGGGATCCCAGCCCCAGCATTTT. This codes for CASSTGSQPQHF.

The chain combines TRBV6-1 with TRBJ1-3, with D possibly matching TRBD1 (6 bases). V lost 3 bases, J lost 6 bases, and 21 bases lay in between. Per the germline V gene, CDR1 is MNHNS and CDR2 is SASEGT. This CDR3 comprises 17 residues. The CDR3 reads CASSEGVGGSRVNTIYF. The CDR3 DNA reads TGTGCCAGCAGTGAGGGGGTTGGGGGCTCGCGTGTAAACACCATATATTTT.

V and J are TRBV19 and TRBJ2-2; possibly TRBD2 for D (5 bases). The CDR3 runs 14 residues. Trimming pared 4 bases from V and 4 bases from J, leaving 10 bases between. CDR1 is LNHDA and CDR2 is SQIVND in the germline V gene (reference sequence). CDR3 region: CASSRWELTGELFF. In DNA form, the CDR3 reads TGTGCCAGTAGTAGGTGGGAGCTCACCGGGGAGCTGTTTTTT.

J is TRBJ2-1 and V is TRBV3-1 (or the pseudogene TRBV3-2); 11 positions match TRBD2. Germline loops: CDR1 LGHDT, CDR2 YNNKEL (reference sequence). Germline trimming cut 3 bases from V and 8 bases from J; bases unmatched to any gene: 9. The CDR3 extends over 16 amino acids. This chain's CDR3 is CASSHQLAGVLYEQFF. CDR3 nucleotide sequence: TGTGCCAGCAGCCACCAACTAGCGGGAGTGTTGTATGAGCAGTTCTTC.

The V and J genes are TRBV28 and TRBJ2-1; 10 positions match TRBD2. The CDR3 has 14 amino acids. Germline-derived CDR1 and CDR2 are MDHEN and SYDVKM. Trimming cost V 8 bases and J 9 bases; bases outside gene matches: 10. CDR3 sequence (DNA): TGTGCCAGCCTCGGACTAGCGGTGGAGGGTGAGCAGTTCTTC. Its translation: CASLGLAVEGEQFF.

V and J are TRBV5-1 and TRBJ1-4; TRBD1 matches 7 bases. The germline V gene encodes CDR1 SGHRS and CDR2 YFSETQ. Trimming removed 4 bases from V and 8 bases from J; junction bases left unmatched: 8. This CDR3 is built from 14 residues. The CDR3 protein is CASSPYDRVEKLFF. The CDR3 bases are TGCGCCAGCAGCCCATATGACAGGGTCGAAAAACTGTTTTTT.

The chain uses TRBV5-4 and TRBJ1-5, with D perhaps TRBD1 (6 bases). V gave up 0 bases and J gave up 7 bases, with 11 bases separating them. The CDR3 has 14 amino acids. Germline V CDR1 and CDR2: SGHNT, YYREEE (reference sequence). CDR3 sequence (DNA): TGTGCCAGCAGCTTGGACGGGGGGCGGCAGCCCCAGCATTTT. Translation: CASSLDGGRQPQHF.

This sequence joins TRBV18 and TRBJ2-5; D remains ambiguous. The CDR3 runs to 11 residues. Germline V gene lookup returns CDR1 KGHSH and CDR2 LQKENI. Deletions cut 3 bases from V and 5 bases from J, with 4 bases between. Here the CDR3 DNA reads TGTGCCAGCTCACCCCAGGAGACCCAGTACTTC. Translating it yields CASSPQETQYF.

The gene calls are TRBV9 and TRBJ2-3; no firm D call. The ends were cut back, 2 bases at V and 1 base at J, with 11 bases in the middle. This CDR3 contains 15 residues. Looked up from germline, CDR1 is SGDLS and CDR2 is YYNGEE. The CDR3 region is CASSVGAFGTDTQYF. DNA of the CDR3: TGTGCCAGCAGCGTCGGAGCATTCGGCACAGATACGCAGTATTTT.

The chain recombines TRBV30 with TRBJ1-1; 8 nucleotides line up with TRBD1. Germline V lookup: CDR1 GTSNPN, CDR2 SVGIG (reference sequence). This CDR3 region has 13 residues. With 2 bases clipped from V and 5 bases from J, the junction kept 4 bases outside the gene matches. The CDR3 reads CAWSPDRDTEAFF. The CDR3 coding sequence is TGTGCCTGGAGTCCGGACAGGGATACTGAAGCTTTCTTT.

The V call is TRBV11-2, the J call TRBJ2-7; 8 positions match TRBD1. Germline V lookup: CDR1 SGHAT, CDR2 FQNNGV. V was pared by 1 base and J by 3 bases, with 5 bases of the junction left unmatched. The CDR3 contains 15 residues. The CDR3 is CASSLVWGQVYEQYF. DNA for the CDR3: TGTGCCAGCAGCTTAGTTTGGGGACAGGTCTACGAGCAGTACTTC.